The 22 T cell receptor beta chains below come from one sample, sequenced in a study of Ad26.COV2.S vaccination and SARS-CoV-2 variants. The treatment: some 19 received Ad26.COV2.S at low or high dose, single or two shots; about 5 received placebo; per-sample allocation not given. Collection of samples fell on day 63 after the first vaccine or placebo injection. Profiling relied on immunoSEQ multiplex PCR, and the TCRdb table lists in-frame clones only, not all of them. The sample lists around 450,000 clones, 89% seen once, with approximately 2.5% in the top ten. The sequenced sample was peripheral blood, obtained in a trial of Ad26.COV2.S vaccine versus placebo. The receptors come from a person aged 18-65 years who received the Ad26.COV2.S COVID-19 vaccine or a placebo.

In this sample, this clone turned up once. V is TRBV28 and J is TRBJ1-2; D is unresolved. CDR1 MDHEN and CDR2 SYDVKM come from the germline V gene. Trimming cost V 10 bases and J 4 bases, with 16 bases left between them. The CDR3 sequence is 13 residues long. The CDR3 spells CATQRIQSYGYTF. The CDR3 DNA follows: TGTGCCACGCAGCGCATCCAGTCCTATGGCTACACCTTC.

The chain combines TRBV25-1 with TRBJ2-5; the match to TRBD1 covers 9 bases. CDR1 MGHDK and CDR2 SYGVNS come from the germline V gene. This CDR3 is built from 13 residues. After removal of 4 bases from V and 13 bases from J, the junction contained 10 bases not matched to a gene. The CDR3 region is CASSVAGTGLRYF. CDR3 bases: TGTGCCAGCAGTGTTGCCGGGACAGGGCTTCGGTACTTC.

The chain employs TRBV29-1 and TRBJ2-1; D is undetermined. CDR1 and CDR2 from the germline V gene are SQVTM and ANQGSEA. Trimming shortened V by 6 bases and J by 5 bases, and 5 bases separated the two germline ends. The CDR3 has 10 amino acids. The DNA for the CDR3 is TGCAGCGTCGCCAACAATGAGCAGTTCTTC. Protein sequence: CSVANNEQFF.

This chain uses TRBV7-6 with TRBJ2-7; D gene ambiguous. Trimming removed 6 bases from V and 4 bases from J, with 4 bases in between. Germline CDR1 is SGHVS and CDR2 is FNYEAQ. The CDR3 contains 10 residues. CDR3 in amino acids: CASRGYEQYV. The CDR3, as DNA: TGTGCCAGCAGGGGGTACGAGCAGTACGTC.

As to this clone: An end of the junction does not agree with germline; a read error may underlie this. The V call is TRBV20-1, the J call TRBJ2-3; TRBD2 matches 16 bases. CDR3 length: 22 residues. The germline V gene has CDR1 DFQATT and CDR2 SNEGSKA (reference sequence). This chain's CDR3 is CRASRPGGVGTSGRVVGDTQYF. The CDR3 nucleotides read TGCCGTGCTAGTCGGCCAGGGGGGGTCGGGACTAGCGGGAGGGTCGTGGGTGATACGCAGTATTTT.

The CDR3 nucleotides are TGTGCCAGCAGCTTATTACAGGATTATGGCTACACCTTC. Its translation is CASSLLQDYGYTF. V usage is TRBV7-2 and J usage is TRBJ1-2; tentative D call: TRBD1 (5 bases). Germline-derived CDR1 and CDR2 are SGHTA and FQGNSA. The V end was cut by 2 bases, the J end by 5 bases, with 9 bases between. This CDR3 is 13 amino acids long.

V usage is TRBV5-1 and J usage is TRBJ2-5; D may be TRBD1 or TRBD2 (5 bases each). V was clipped by 6 bases and J by 3 bases, with 15 bases between them. Germline CDR1 SGHRS, CDR2 YFSETQ. This CDR3 contains 14 residues. The CDR3 region is CASNFGTAKETQYF. For the CDR3, the DNA is TGCGCCAGCAACTTCGGGACGGCAAAAGAGACCCAGTACTTC.

Worth noting for this clone: This CDR3 is also generated by other DNA sequences in the sample. V is TRBV30 and J is TRBJ1-1, with 7 bases that match TRBD1. V lost 0 bases to trimming and J lost 5 bases; unmatched junction nucleotides: 3. CDR3 length equals 13 residues. Per the germline V gene, CDR1 is GTSNPN and CDR2 is SVGIG (reference sequence). The CDR3 coding sequence is TGTGCCTGGAGTGTAGGGGGCGGGACTGAAGCTTTCTTT. Amino acids: CAWSVGGGTEAFF.

The genes are TRBV24-1 and TRBJ2-3, with D unresolved. CDR1 is KGHDR, CDR2 SFDVKD, per germline. Trimming cost V 9 bases and J 2 bases, with 11 bases left between them. This CDR3 contains 13 residues. CDR3 nucleotides: TGTGCCACCGTATTGGACCTCACAGATACGCAGTATTTT. Protein: CATVLDLTDTQYF.

This clone was seen only once. The genes are TRBV28 and TRBJ2-4; 9 nucleotides align to TRBD1. CDR1 is MDHEN, CDR2 SYDVKM, per germline. The CDR3 consists of 15 residues. V gave up 5 bases and J gave up 8 bases; unmatched junction bases: 10. For the CDR3, the DNA is TGTGCCAGCAGTCATAACGACAGGGGGGCTTACATTCAGTACTTC. Encoded protein: CASSHNDRGAYIQYF.

This chain links TRBV4-2 with TRBJ2-7; 7 nucleotides line up with TRBD1. Germline V CDR1 and CDR2: LGHNA, YNFKEQ. V lost 6 bases to trimming and J lost 2 bases; unmatched junction nucleotides: 7. The length of the CDR3 is 14 residues. CDR3: CASSTTGTTYEQYF. CDR3 bases: TGTGCCAGCAGTACGACAGGGACCACCTACGAGCAGTACTTC.

V is TRBV5-4 and J is TRBJ2-3; a possible D gene is TRBD2 (5 bases). This CDR3 region has 12 residues. V was pared by 2 bases and J by 5 bases, with 6 bases between. Germline V gene lookup returns CDR1 SGHNT and CDR2 YYREEE (reference sequence). CDR3 loop: CASSFSVDTQYF. As DNA, the CDR3 is TGTGCCAGCAGCTTTAGCGTAGATACGCAGTATTTT.

The chain couples TRBV7-2 to TRBJ2-1; no clear D. Trimming shortened V by 1 base and J by 6 bases, and 10 bases separated the two germline ends. The CDR3 runs 14 residues. From germline, CDR1 is SGHTA and CDR2 FQGNSA. Written as DNA, the CDR3 is TGTGCCAGCAGCTTAGAGCAAATTACCAATGAGCAGTTCTTC. Protein: CASSLEQITNEQFF.

CDR3 sequence: CASSSSSYGYTF. The CDR3 DNA follows: TGCGCCAGCAGCTCATCGTCGTATGGCTACACCTTC. The chain has TRBV5-1 and TRBJ1-2; D is undetermined. The germline V gene has CDR1 SGHRS and CDR2 YFSETQ. The CDR3 is 12 residues long. V was pared by 3 bases and J by 5 bases, with 8 bases between. The full variable domain, in which reference TRBV5-1 and TRBJ1-2 provide the parts outside the CDR3, is KAGVTQTPRYLIKTRGQQVTLSCSPISGHRSVSWYQQTPGQGLQFLFEYFSETQRNKGNFPGRFSGRQFSNSRSEMNVSTLELGDSALYLCASSSSSYGYTFGSGTRLTVV.

This chain links TRBV6-5 with TRBJ2-5; D gene ambiguous. The germline V gene encodes CDR1 MNHEY and CDR2 SVGAGI. The CDR3 is 14 residues long. V was trimmed by 0 bases and J by 2 bases, leaving 7 bases between them. This CDR3 reads CASSYSRLQETQYF. DNA of the CDR3: TGTGCCAGCAGTTACTCGAGATTACAAGAGACCCAGTACTTC.

The chain couples TRBV5-5 to TRBJ1-4, with no clear D. With 0 bases removed from V and 3 bases from J, the gap between germline ends came to 6 bases. The CDR3 is made up of 14 amino acids. Germline lookup yields CDR1 SGHKS and CDR2 YYEKEE (reference sequence). For the CDR3, the DNA is TGTGCCAGCAGCTTGGGGGGTGCTAATGAAAAACTGTTTTTT. Translated, it gives CASSLGGANEKLFF.

J is TRBJ1-2 and V is TRBV7-2; a possible D gene is TRBD1 (5 bases). Germline values: CDR1 SGHTA, CDR2 FQGNSA. CDR3 length equals 18 residues. Trimming shortened V by 5 bases and J by 2 bases, and 24 bases separated the two germline ends. The CDR3 here is CASSNTLLSTGLNYGYTF. Here the CDR3 DNA reads TGTGCCAGCAGCAATACCCTCTTGTCTACAGGACTGAACTATGGCTACACCTTC.

The chain links TRBV7-2 to TRBJ1-4, with 10 bases that match TRBD1. This CDR3 is 14 amino acids long. V lost 5 bases, J lost 5 bases, and 2 bases stayed unmatched. CDR1 and CDR2 from the germline V gene are SGHTA and FQGNSA. The CDR3 DNA follows: TGTGCCAGCAGCCCGGGACAGGGGAATGAAAAACTGTTTTTT. Translating it yields CASSPGQGNEKLFF. The full variable domain, in which reference TRBV7-2 and TRBJ1-4 provide the parts outside the CDR3, is GAGVSQSPSNKVTEKGKDVELRCDPISGHTALYWYRQSLGQGLEFLIYFQGNSAPDKSGLPSDRFSAERTGGSVSTLTIQRTQQEDSAVYLCASSPGQGNEKLFFGSGTQLSVL.

V is TRBV19 and J is TRBJ1-5; D remains unclear. CDR1 is LNHDA and CDR2 is SQIVND in the germline V gene (reference sequence). There are 15 residues in the CDR3. Trimming removed 3 bases from V and 0 bases from J, with 9 bases in between. In DNA, the CDR3 is TGTGCCAGTAGTATTGTTCCCTATAGCAATCAGCCCCAGCATTTT. It yields the protein CASSIVPYSNQPQHF.

This chain connects TRBV27 to TRBJ1-2, with 12 bases fitting TRBD1. This CDR3 region has 24 residues. Trimming cost V 3 bases and J 4 bases; bases outside gene matches: 30. Germline loops: CDR1 MNHEY, CDR2 SMNVEV (reference sequence). The CDR3, as DNA: TGTGCCAGCAGTTTTACGGGTCTTGGGGACAGGGGGCTTGGTGATAAGATTGGGGCCTATGGCTACACCTTC. It specifies CASSFTGLGDRGLGDKIGAYGYTF.

The rearrangement uses TRBV7-2 and TRBJ2-1; 10 positions agree with TRBD2. V was pared by 3 bases and J by 4 bases, with 9 bases of the junction left unmatched. The CDR3 runs to 17 residues. The V gene's germline CDR1 is SGHTA and CDR2 FQGNSA. The DNA of the CDR3 is TGTGCCAGCAGCTTCCTACCGACTAGCGGGCTTTACAATGAGCAGTTCTTC. It specifies CASSFLPTSGLYNEQFF.

The chain links TRBV6-5 to TRBJ1-2, with D possibly being TRBD1 (5 bases). V lost 7 bases, J lost 3 bases, and 9 bases lay in between. Looked up from germline, CDR1 is MNHEY and CDR2 is SVGAGI. The CDR3 consists of 12 residues. Written as DNA, the CDR3 is TGTGCCAGCACAGGGTCGTACTATGGCTACACCTTC. Its translation: CASTGSYYGYTF.